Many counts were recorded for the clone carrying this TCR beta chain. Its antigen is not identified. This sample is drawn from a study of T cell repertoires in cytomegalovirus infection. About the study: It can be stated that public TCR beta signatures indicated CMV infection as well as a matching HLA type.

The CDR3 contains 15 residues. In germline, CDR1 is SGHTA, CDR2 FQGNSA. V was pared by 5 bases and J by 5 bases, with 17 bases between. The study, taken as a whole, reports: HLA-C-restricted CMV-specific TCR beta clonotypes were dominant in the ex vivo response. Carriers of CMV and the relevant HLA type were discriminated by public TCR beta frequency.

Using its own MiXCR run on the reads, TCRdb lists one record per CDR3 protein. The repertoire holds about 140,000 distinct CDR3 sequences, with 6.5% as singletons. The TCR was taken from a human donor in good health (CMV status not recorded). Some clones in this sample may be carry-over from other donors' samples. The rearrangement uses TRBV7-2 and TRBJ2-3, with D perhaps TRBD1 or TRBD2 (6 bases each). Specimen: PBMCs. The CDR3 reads CASSPGSGAGDTQYF. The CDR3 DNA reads TGTGCCAGCAGCCCTGGGTCGGGGGCGGGAGATACGCAGTATTTT.